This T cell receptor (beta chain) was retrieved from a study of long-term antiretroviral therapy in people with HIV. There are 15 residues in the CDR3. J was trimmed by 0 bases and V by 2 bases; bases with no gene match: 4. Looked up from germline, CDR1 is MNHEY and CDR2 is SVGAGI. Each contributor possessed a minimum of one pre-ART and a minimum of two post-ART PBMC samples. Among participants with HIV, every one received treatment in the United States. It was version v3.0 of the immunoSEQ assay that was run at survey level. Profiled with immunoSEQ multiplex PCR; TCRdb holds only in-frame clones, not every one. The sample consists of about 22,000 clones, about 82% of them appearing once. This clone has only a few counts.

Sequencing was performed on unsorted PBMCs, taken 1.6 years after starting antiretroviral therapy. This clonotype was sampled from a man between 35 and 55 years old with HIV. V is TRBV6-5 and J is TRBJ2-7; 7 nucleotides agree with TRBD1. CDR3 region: CASSYGAGGSYEQYF. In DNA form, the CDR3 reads TGTGCCAGCAGTTACGGCGCAGGGGGCTCCTACGAGCAGTACTTC.